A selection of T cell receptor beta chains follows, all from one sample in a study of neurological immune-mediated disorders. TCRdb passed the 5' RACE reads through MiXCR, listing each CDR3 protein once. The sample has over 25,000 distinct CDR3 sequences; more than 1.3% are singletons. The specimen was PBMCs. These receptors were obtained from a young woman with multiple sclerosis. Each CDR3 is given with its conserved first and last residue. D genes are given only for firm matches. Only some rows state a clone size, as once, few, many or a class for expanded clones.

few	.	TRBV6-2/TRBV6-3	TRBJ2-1	CASSSRGGLNEQFF	TGTGCCAGCAGCTCCCGAGGGGGTCTGAATGAGCAGTTCTTC
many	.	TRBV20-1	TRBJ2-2	CSASTRYTGELFF	TGCAGTGCTAGTACGAGGTACACCGGGGAGCTGTTTTTT
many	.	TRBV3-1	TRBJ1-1	CASSQEGSTGRFTEAFF	TGTGCCAGCAGCCAAGAGGGTAGTACAGGGAGGTTCACTGAAGCTTTCTTT
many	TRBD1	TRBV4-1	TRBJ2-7	CASSPSVLRDRGSEQYF	TGCGCCAGCAGTCCCTCGGTCCTCCGGGACAGGGGTAGCGAGCAGTACTTC
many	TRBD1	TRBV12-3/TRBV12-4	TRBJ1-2	CASQGAGGYTF	TGTGCCAGCCAGGGGGCAGGCGGCTACACCTTC
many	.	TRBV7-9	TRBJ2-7	CASSLRDKSYEQYF	TGTGCCAGCAGCTTACGGGACAAATCCTACGAGCAGTACTTC
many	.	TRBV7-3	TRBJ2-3	CASSPQPTDTQYF	TGTGCCAGCAGCCCACAGCCCACAGATACGCAGTATTTT
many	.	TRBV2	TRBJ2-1	CASQGDTNEQFF	TGTGCCAGCCAGGGAGATACCAATGAGCAGTTCTTC
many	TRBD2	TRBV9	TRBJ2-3	CASSVGRTSAGDTQYF	TGTGCCAGCAGCGTAGGCCGGACTAGCGCCGGGGATACGCAGTATTTT
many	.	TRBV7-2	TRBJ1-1	CASSPLGGRTEAFF	TGTGCCAGCAGCCCACTTGGGGGAAGGACTGAAGCTTTCTTT
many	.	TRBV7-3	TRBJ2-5	CASSSDSRSGETQYF	TGTGCCAGCAGCTCTGACTCTCGTTCCGGGGAGACCCAGTACTTC
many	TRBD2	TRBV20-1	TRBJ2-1	CSAVAGGPYEQFF	TGCAGTGCAGTAGCGGGGGGGCCTTATGAGCAGTTCTTC
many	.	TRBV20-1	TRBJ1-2	CSARGGYGYTF	TGCAGTGCTAGAGGAGGTTATGGCTACACCTTC
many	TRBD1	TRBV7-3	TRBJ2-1	CASSFRTGRYNEQFF	TGTGCCAGCAGCTTCAGGACAGGGAGATACAATGAGCAGTTCTTC
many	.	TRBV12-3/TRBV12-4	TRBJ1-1	CASSIQSLTNTEAFF	TGTGCCAGCAGTATTCAATCCCTTACTAACACTGAAGCTTTCTTT
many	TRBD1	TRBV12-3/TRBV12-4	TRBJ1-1	CASSLAGTGSRAFF	TGTGCCAGCAGTTTAGCTGGGACAGGGAGTCGCGCTTTCTTT
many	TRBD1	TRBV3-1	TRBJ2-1	CASSQPDRGNEQFF	TGTGCCAGCAGCCAACCGGACAGGGGCAATGAGCAGTTCTTC
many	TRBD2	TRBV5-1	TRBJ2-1	CASSSTGSGGFYNEQFF	TGCGCCAGCAGCTCCACCGGTAGCGGGGGGTTCTACAATGAGCAGTTCTTC
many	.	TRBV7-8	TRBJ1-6	CASSLVEGRNSPLHF	TGTGCCAGCAGCTTAGTGGAGGGGCGGAATTCACCCCTCCACTTT
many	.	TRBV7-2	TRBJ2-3	CASSLVDFTTDTQYF	TGTGCCAGCAGCTTAGTGGATTTTACCACAGATACGCAGTATTTT
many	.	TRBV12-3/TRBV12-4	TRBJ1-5	CASSFSAESNQPQHF	TGTGCCAGCAGTTTCTCAGCGGAGAGCAATCAGCCCCAGCATTTT
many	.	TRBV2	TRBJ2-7	CASRAGPASEQYF	TGTGCCAGCAGGGCGGGCCCGGCCTCCGAGCAGTACTTC
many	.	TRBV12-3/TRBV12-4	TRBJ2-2	CASRHRVPGELFF	TGTGCCAGCAGACACAGGGTCCCCGGGGAGCTGTTTTTT
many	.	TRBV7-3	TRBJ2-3	CASSSTGGEDTQYF	TGTGCCAGCAGCTCAACAGGGGGGGAAGATACGCAGTATTTT
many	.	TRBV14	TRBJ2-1	CASSRGSSAQFF	TGTGCCAGCAGCCGGGGGAGTTCGGCGCAGTTCTTC
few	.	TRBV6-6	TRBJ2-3	CASSNTDTQYF	TGTGCCAGCAGTAACACAGATACGCAGTATTTT
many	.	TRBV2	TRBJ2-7	CASSGFASPYDEQYF	TGTGCCAGCAGTGGCTTCGCTAGTCCGTATGACGAGCAGTACTTC
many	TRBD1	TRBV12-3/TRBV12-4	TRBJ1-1	CASTRTSTGGQAFF	TGTGCCAGCACCAGAACTTCGACAGGGGGCCAAGCTTTCTTT
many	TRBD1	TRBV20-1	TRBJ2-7	CSAVRTGGVEQYF	TGCAGTGCCGTAAGGACAGGGGGCGTCGAGCAGTACTTC
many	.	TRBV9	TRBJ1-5	CASSVVGNQPQHF	TGTGCCAGCAGCGTAGTGGGAAATCAGCCCCAGCATTTT
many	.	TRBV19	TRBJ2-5	CASSFRGGVETQYF	TGTGCCAGTAGTTTTCGTGGCGGGGTAGAGACCCAGTACTTC
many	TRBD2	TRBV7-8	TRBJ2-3	CANKLAGMADTQYF	TGTGCCAACAAACTAGCGGGGATGGCAGATACGCAGTATTTT
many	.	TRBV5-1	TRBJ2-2	CASSLAYTGELFF	TGCGCCAGCAGCTTGGCGTACACCGGGGAGCTGTTTTTT
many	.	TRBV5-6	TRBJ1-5	CASSWSWNQPQHF	TGTGCCAGCAGTTGGAGCTGGAATCAGCCCCAGCATTTT
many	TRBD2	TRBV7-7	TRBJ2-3	CASSRQGTSGTDTQYF	TGTGCCAGCAGCCGACAGGGGACTAGCGGCACAGATACGCAGTATTTT
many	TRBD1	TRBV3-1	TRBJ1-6	CASSERTGSSYNSPLHF	TGTGCCAGCAGCGAACGGACAGGGAGCTCCTATAATTCACCCCTCCACTTT
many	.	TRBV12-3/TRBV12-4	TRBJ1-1	CASSSSRTEAFF	TGTGCCAGCAGTTCCTCAAGGACTGAAGCTTTCTTT
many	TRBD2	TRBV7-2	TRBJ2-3	CASSLRPLGLAGRTDTQYF	TGTGCCAGCAGCTTGCGGCCCCTTGGGCTAGCGGGACGCACAGATACGCAGTATTTT
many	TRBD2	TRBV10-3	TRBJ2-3	CAISESTGGKDTQYF	TGTGCCATCAGTGAGTCGACCGGGGGGAAAGATACGCAGTATTTT
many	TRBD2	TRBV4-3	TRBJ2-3	CASSQQRGGADTQYF	TGCGCCAGCAGCCAGCAGCGGGGGGGCGCAGATACGCAGTATTTT
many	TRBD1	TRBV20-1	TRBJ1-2	CSARLETGDNYGYTF	TGCAGTGCTAGACTGGAGACAGGGGATAACTATGGCTACACCTTC
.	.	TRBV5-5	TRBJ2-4	CASSLAGVNIQYF	TGTGCCAGCAGCTTGGCCGGGGTAAACATTCAGTACTTC
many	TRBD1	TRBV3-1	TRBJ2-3	CASSPGTGADTQYF	TGTGCCAGCAGCCCTGGGACAGGGGCAGATACGCAGTATTTT
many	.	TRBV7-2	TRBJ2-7	CASSLHSEQYF	TGTGCCAGCAGCTTGCACAGCGAGCAGTACTTC